The T cell receptor (beta chain) under discussion was sequenced for a study of T cell responses to AZD1222 COVID-19 vaccine. Study results and caveats: White British ancestry dominated among donors, who included more females, and clonal diversity was possibly underestimated. Without day 14 samples, only post-peak T cell repertoires were studied.

V lost 0 bases and J 3 bases, leaving 6 bases between the germline ends. This CDR3 is 13 amino acids long. From germline, CDR1 is SGHRS and CDR2 YFSETQ. The protocol was immunoSEQ multiplex PCR, while the TCRdb copy is restricted to in-frame clones and leaves out a portion. This table has about 120,000 clones, 87% appearing once. This clone was picked up a small number of times. Its antigen remains unidentified. The specimen was peripheral blood, collected on day 0 of AZD1222 vaccination. The TCR comes from an adult in good health. J is TRBJ1-1 and V is TRBV5-1; D ambiguous. Here the CDR3 DNA reads TGCGCCAGCAGCTTGGCCGAGTACACTGAAGCTTTCTTT. Translating gives CASSLAEYTEAFF.